This T cell receptor (beta chain) derives from a study of blood T cell repertoires in COVID-19 (dated by TCRdb to the early 2020s). Concerning the study at large: The collaborator samples originated in the United States, Italy and Spain and spanned the acute and convalescent phases of COVID-19. The material from the prospective study consisted of cDNA or gDNA derived from T cells, B-cell-depleted T cells, or PBMCs. Subjects who had been exposed to COVID-19, were actively infected with it, or had recovered from it provided the deeply sampled blood TCRbeta repertoires that made up the dataset. A freely available public database, intended as a resource for researchers studying the immune response to SARS-CoV-2, is where the repertoires were released. The samples were drawn from the first 160 participants of the ongoing ImmuneRACE study and from roughly 1,300 subjects provided by 6 global collaborators. Nearly every sample came with metadata listing a de-identified subject ID, COVID-19 status, age in years and sex. Where available, HLA class I and class II types were obtained from metadata supplied by the sample provider rather than from assay-based typing.

Inclusive of the bounding cysteine and phenylalanine, the CDR3 is 18 residues long. The read is trimmed to its CDR3 DNA, 54 bases read in frame from base 1. Reading the germline V gene gives CDR1 SGHRS and CDR2 YFSETQ. Trimming accounts for 1 base at V and 1 base at J, while the number of junction bases matched to no gene is 9. The research as a whole found: Clinical and demographic metadata were provided uncurated, with the amount varying by source and participant.

TCRbeta CDR3 regions were amplified from genomic DNA by means of the immunoSEQ Assay, a bias-controlled multiplex PCR. The authors' analysis ran thus. The number of nucleated cells in each sample was estimated from the amplification of reference gene primers within the assay. Sequence reads were collapsed and filtered to measure the absolute abundance of every unique TCRbeta CDR3 rearrangement. For each sample, productive Simpson clonality was calculated by taking the square root of Simpson's diversity index across productive rearrangements. What TCRdb holds here is the immuneACCESS table cut down to in-frame rearrangements. Part of the clones is not present; checked against another copy, under half of the missing clones reflect an unresolved V gene, and the others are unexplained. D and trimming come from the DNA, and the V and J calls and clone size come from that table. The sample data list fewer than 350,000 clones, and around nine tenths of these were observed just once. Jointly, the top ten make up 1.7% of the sample.

Participants in the prospective study were enrolled through a virtual design, were aged about 18 to 90 years, and lived in about two dozen United States geographic areas. In the prospective study, cohorts were assigned on the basis of participant-reported clinical history obtained from a screening survey and a study questionnaire. For ImmuneRACE Cohort 3, a participant was defined as recovered based on two consecutive negative NP/OP PCR tests, clearance by a healthcare professional, or resolution of symptoms. In the prospective study, whole blood, serum and a nasopharyngeal or oropharyngeal swab were collected from each participant by mobile phlebotomists. Prospective study participants could optionally give additional blood draws and questionnaires over a roughly 2-month period. Prospective study blood samples were shipped either frozen or at room temperature before DNA extraction. A word on this clone: Its antigen specificity is not known. Within one base of it there is no much larger clone, and no base qualities were kept.

Input material: PBMCs or T cells enriched from blood (not recorded which). The chain is encoded by TRBV5-1 joined to TRBJ2-3, with TRBD2 matching 10 junction bases. This receptor was obtained from a woman between 35 and 50 years old who had recovered from COVID-19. CDR3 reads: CASSLQASGSGGTDTQYF. The DNA sequence follows: TGCGCCAGCAGCTTGCAGGCTAGCGGGAGTGGTGGCACAGATACGCAGTATTTT.